The clone carrying this TCR beta chain was detected many times. What it recognizes is unknown. Participants, patients aged 18 to 65, had newly diagnosed hyperthyroidism with a duration under 2 months. Diagnosis relied on clinical symptoms, serum thyroxine and TRAb, thyroid ultrasound and orbital computed tomography. The entry originates in a study of T cells in Graves' hyperthyroidism and ophthalmopathy. Study-level points and caveats: A model using 13 V-J features told ophthalmopathy apart from stable hyperthyroidism.

Germline V lookup: CDR1 MDHEN, CDR2 SYDVKM. The length of the CDR3 is 16 residues. The V end was cut by 2 bases, the J end by 1 base, with 13 bases between. Amplification targeted TCR beta CDR3 regions from RNA transcripts. Initially, a first-round RT-PCR of the TCR CDR3 employed the HTBI primer set. A single record per CDR3 protein comes from TCRdb applying MiXCR to the multiplex PCR reads. This table holds some 620,000 distinct CDR3 sequences, 15% to 20% found once. The TCR was taken from a woman in her 30s with Graves' hyperthyroidism. The chain combines TRBV28 with TRBJ2-3; TRBD2 might be the D (6 bases). The specimen was blood. The CDR3 DNA reads TGTGCCAGCAGTTTAATCGGCGGGGAGGGCACAGATACGCAGTATTTT. It specifies CASSLIGGEGTDTQYF. Filled out from reference TRBV28 and TRBJ2-3, the complete variable domain reads DVKVTQSSRYLVKRTGEKVFLECVQDMDHENMFWYRQDPGLGLRLIYFSYDVKMKEKGDIPEGYSVSREKKERFSLILESASTNQTSMYLCASSLIGGEGTDTQYFGPGTRLTVL.